These 3 T cell receptor beta chains were all obtained from the same sample, sequenced in a study of blood T cells in healthy people across ages. Together with a sample-barcoded 5' primer, a J-beta primer mix was included in a second PCR lasting roughly 6 to 12 cycles. TCRdb called the 5' RACE reads again in MiXCR, with one record for every CDR3 protein. The table has hundreds of thousands of distinct CDR3 sequences, roughly 21% seen once. The specimen was blood. These receptors all come from an older man in good health.

This clonotype was picked up many times. This chain uses TRBV5-1 with TRBJ2-5; possible D gene TRBD1, 6 bases. This CDR3 spans 14 amino acids. The germline CDR1 and CDR2 sequences are SGHRS and YFSETQ. V lost 2 bases and J lost 3, with 11 bases in between. CDR3 sequence (DNA): TGCGCCAGCAGCTTAGGTCAGGGGAAAGAGACCCAGTACTTC. It yields the protein CASSLGQGKETQYF.

This clonotype was seen at least ten times. The chain employs TRBV7-2 and TRBJ1-4; a weak D match, TRBD1 (5 bases). The germline V gene encodes CDR1 SGHTA and CDR2 FQGNSA. CDR3 length equals 13 residues. V lost 4 bases to trimming and J lost 7 bases, with 10 bases between them. The DNA for the CDR3 is TGTGCCAGCAGCTACGAAAGGGGTGAAAAACTGTTTTTT. It is translated as CASSYERGEKLFF. The full variable domain, with the rest looked up from reference TRBV7-2 and TRBJ1-4, is GAGVSQSPSNKVTEKGKDVELRCDPISGHTALYWYRQSLGQGLEFLIYFQGNSAPDKSGLPSDRFSAERTGGSVSTLTIQRTQQEDSAVYLCASSYERGEKLFFGSGTQLSVL.

Only a few counts were recorded for this clonotype. The rearrangement joins TRBV12-3 or TRBV12-4 to TRBJ1-2; the D gene is possibly TRBD1 (5 bases). The CDR3 covers 13 residues. V shed 6 bases and J shed 4 bases, with 12 bases lying between them. The CDR3 sequence is CASSPTDRYGYTF. In DNA, the CDR3 is TGTGCCAGCAGCCCGACAGACCGCTATGGCTACACCTTC.